Here is one T cell receptor beta chain with its context. No antigen is known for it. Qualities for individual bases were not recorded, and no much larger clone is one base off. These data come from a study of T-cell reconstitution after alpha-beta-depleted transplantation in children (dated by TCRdb to the mid-2010s). In terms of the full investigation: Using TCR repertoire profiling, the study quantitatively followed how T-cell immune reconstitution unfolded in children after TCRalphabeta/CD19-depleted allogeneic hematopoietic cell transplantation. Here is what the overall study found, with its caveats: Apparently early alphabetaT-cell count recovery about two months after transplant reportedly relied on only several hundred rapidly expanded clones derived from non-depleted graft cells. Over the following months the frequencies of hyperexpanded clones went down, and after one year T-cell counts and TCRbeta diversity were mostly credited to newly produced T cells. The high TCRbeta diversity at day 60 in some patients was ascribed to recipient T cells and intrathymic progenitors that had survived conditioning.

Taken with the paper, the label for treatment or condition translates to: allogeneic hematopoietic cell transplantation with graft depleted of TCRalphabeta T cells and CD19 B cells. The children who served as transplant recipients had been given grafts of TCRalphabeta/CD19-depleted allogeneic hematopoietic cells. The receptor library was made with PCR. TCRdb shows the sequencer as Illumina HiSeq 2500. TCR library preparation used molecular barcoding, with unique molecular identifiers applied to normalize quantification of the TCRbeta repertoire. TCRdb reworked the public reads: Q25 trimming with fastp, MiXCR clone assembly, productive beta chains retained. Every entry covers one CDR3 protein and lists the most common genes and DNA from its rows. For this sample there are fewer than 700,000 distinct CDR3 sequences; 13% appear just once. 2.2% of the sample is held by the ten biggest clonotypes. CDR1 is given as MNHEY and CDR2 as SVGEGT, both from the germline V gene. V and J lose 6 bases and 3 bases, and a span of 14 bases separates them. The CDR3, from cysteine to phenylalanine, totals 15 residues. Of the read, only the CDR3 DNA is kept; its 45 bases are in frame from base 1.

Sequences were derived from PBMCs, mostly from graft donor cells, sampled 360 days after TCRalphabeta/CD19-depleted stem cell transplant. The sequence is built from TRBV6-2 or TRBV6-3 and TRBJ2-2, with the D segment identity uncertain. The clonotype originates from a male patient younger than 18 who had a stem cell transplant for acute myeloid leukemia, so the T cells may come from the graft donor. CDR3 protein: CASRPTIQDTGELFF. The DNA reads as follows: TGTGCCAGCAGGCCGACAATCCAGGACACCGGGGAGCTGTTTTTT.